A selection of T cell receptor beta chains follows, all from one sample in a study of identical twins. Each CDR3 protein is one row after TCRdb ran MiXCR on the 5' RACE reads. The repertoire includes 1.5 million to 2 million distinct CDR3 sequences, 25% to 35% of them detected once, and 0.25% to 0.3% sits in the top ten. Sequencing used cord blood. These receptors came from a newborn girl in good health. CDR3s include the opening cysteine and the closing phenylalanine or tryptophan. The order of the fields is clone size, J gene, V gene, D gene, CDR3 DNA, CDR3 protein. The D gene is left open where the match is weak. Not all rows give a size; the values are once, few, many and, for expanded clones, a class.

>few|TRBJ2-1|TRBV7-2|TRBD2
TGTGCCAGCAGCTTACTAGCGGTAGACAATGAGCAGTTCTTC
CASSLLAVDNEQFF
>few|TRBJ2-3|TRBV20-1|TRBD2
TGCAGTGCTAGAGTAGGGACTAGAAACGCAGATACGCAGTATTTT
CSARVGTRNADTQYF
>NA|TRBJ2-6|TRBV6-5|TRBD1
TGTGCCAGCAGTTACGAGACAGGGCCTGGGGCCAACGTCCTGACTTTC
CASSYETGPGANVLTF
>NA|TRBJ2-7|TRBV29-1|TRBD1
TGCAGCGTTGCGGGGAGCAGGGGGCATGGCGAGCAGTACTTC
CSVAGSRGHGEQYF
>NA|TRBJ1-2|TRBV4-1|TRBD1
TGCGCCAGCAGCGATACCGGGACAGGGGGTGGCTACACCTTC
CASSDTGTGGGYTF
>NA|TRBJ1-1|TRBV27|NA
TGTGCCAGCAGTTGGGTTGGCAGTAGGAACACTGAAGCTTTCTTT
CASSWVGSRNTEAFF
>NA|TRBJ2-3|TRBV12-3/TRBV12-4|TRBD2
TGTGCCAGCAGTTTCGGGACTAGCGGGGAGTATTTT
CASSFGTSGEYF
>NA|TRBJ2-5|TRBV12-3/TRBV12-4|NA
TGTGCCAGCAGGAGCACAGCCCCTCAGGAGACCCAGTACTTC
CASRSTAPQETQYF
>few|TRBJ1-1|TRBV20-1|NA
TGCAGTGCTAATAAACGGGGCAGGAACACTGAAGCTTTCTTT
CSANKRGRNTEAFF
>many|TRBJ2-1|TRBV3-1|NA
TGTGCCAGCAGCCAAGATAGGGGCTACAATGAGCAGTTCTTC
CASSQDRGYNEQFF
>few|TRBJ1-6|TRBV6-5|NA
TGTGCCAGCAGTTACTATAATAATTCACCCCTCCACTTT
CASSYYNNSPLHF
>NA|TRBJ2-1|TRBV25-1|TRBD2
TGTGCCAGCAGTGTTGGGACTAGCAACAATGAGCAGTTCTTC
CASSVGTSNNEQFF
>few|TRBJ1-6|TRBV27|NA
TGTGCCAGCAGTTCCGTTTGGGGAATGGGTTCACCCCTCCACTTT
CASSSVWGMGSPLHF
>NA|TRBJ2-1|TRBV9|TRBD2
TGTGCCAGCAGCGTAGCTGCTAGCGGGGATGAGCAGTTCTTC
CASSVAASGDEQFF
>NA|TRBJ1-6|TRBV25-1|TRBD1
TGTGCCGGCAGTGAACCGACAGGGACTAATTCACCCCTCCACTTT
CAGSEPTGTNSPLHF
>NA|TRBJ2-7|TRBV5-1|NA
TGCGCCGGCAGCTTGGTCCCAGCCCTCTCCTACGAGCAGTACTTC
CAGSLVPALSYEQYF
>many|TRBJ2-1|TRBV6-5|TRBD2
TGTGCCAGCAGTTACGTTAGCGGGAGGGGGAATGAGCAGTTCTTC
CASSYVSGRGNEQFF
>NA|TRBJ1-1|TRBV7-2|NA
TGTGCCAGCAGCTTCACTAGGGCCCCGTCCGAAGCTTTCTTT
CASSFTRAPSEAFF
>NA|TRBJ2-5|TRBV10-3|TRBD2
TGTGCCATCAGTGGGACTAGCGGGAGGGCCAGTGAGCAGTACTTC
CAISGTSGRASEQYF
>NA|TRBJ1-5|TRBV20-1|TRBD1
TGCAGTGCCGGGACAGGGGGCGACCTTAGCAATCAGCCCCAGCATTTT
CSAGTGGDLSNQPQHF
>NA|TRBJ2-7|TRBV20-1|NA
TGCAGTGCTAGGATCAGATACAATGAGCAGTACTTC
CSARIRYNEQYF
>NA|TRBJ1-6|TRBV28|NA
TGTGCCAGCAAGGAGACGGCAAATTCACCCCTCCACTTT
CASKETANSPLHF
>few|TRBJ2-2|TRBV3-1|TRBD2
TGTGCCAGCAGCCAAGATGGGCTAGCGGCCACCGGGGAGCTGTTTTTT
CASSQDGLAATGELFF
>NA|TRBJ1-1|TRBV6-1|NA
TGTGCCAGCAGAAGAGTCACTGAAGCTTTCTTT
CASRRVTEAFF
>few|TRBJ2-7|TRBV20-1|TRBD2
TGCAGTGCTAGCATCCTAGCGGTAAGCTCCTACAATGAGCAGTACTTC
CSASILAVSSYNEQYF
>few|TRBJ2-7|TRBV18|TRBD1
TGTGCCAGCTCACCACCGGGACAGGGGCGCTACGAGCAGTACTTC
CASSPPGQGRYEQYF
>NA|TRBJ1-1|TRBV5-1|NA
TGCGCCAGCAGCTTGAGGGCAGGGGCTAACACTGAAGCTTTCTTT
CASSLRAGANTEAFF
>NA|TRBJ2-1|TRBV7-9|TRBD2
TGTGCCAGCAGCTTAGCGACCGGACTAGCCGGTACTGAGCAGTTCTTC
CASSLATGLAGTEQFF
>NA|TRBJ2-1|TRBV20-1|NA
TGCAGTGCTAGAGATCCGACAATGAAGCAGTTCTTC
CSARDPTMKQFF
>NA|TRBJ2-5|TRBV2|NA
TGTGCCAGCAGTGACAGCCTTCAAGAGACCCAGTACTTC
CASSDSLQETQYF
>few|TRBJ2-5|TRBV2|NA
TGTGCCAGCGCAGAAGACAGCCAAGAGACCCAGTACTTC
CASAEDSQETQYF
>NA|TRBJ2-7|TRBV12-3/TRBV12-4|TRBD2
TGTGCCAGCAGTTTAGGAACTCTAGCGGGGGCCTCGGACAATGAGCAGTACTTC
CASSLGTLAGASDNEQYF